The T cell receptor (beta chain) described here comes from a study of technical replicates of blood from a few donors. The junction had 6 bases not matched to a gene; V was cut back by 2 bases and J by 2 bases. Germline lookup yields CDR1 LGHNA and CDR2 YSLEER. The CDR3 is made up of 15 amino acids. Here immunoSEQ multiplex PCR was the method, and the copy in TCRdb shows in-frame clones only, minus some. The table has roughly 51,000 clones, about 93% seen once; the top ten hold about 4%. The chain is built from TRBV4-3 and TRBJ2-7; 7 bases are a match to TRBD2. Sequencing used PBMCs. The receptor's source is a human donor in good health. Some clones in this sample may be carry-over from other donors' samples. This CDR3 is CASSQYKRGPYEQYF. The DNA for the CDR3 is TGCGCCAGCAGCCAATATAAGCGGGGCCCCTACGAGCAGTACTTC.